Listed below are T cell receptor beta chains from one sample, sequenced in a study of T cells in localized non-small cell lung cancer. Method: immunoSEQ multiplex PCR; TCRdb's copy keeps in-frame clones and lacks some. The profile shows some 40,000 clones, over 85% of them singletons. The material was peripheral blood, obtained before any cancer treatment. The receptor source for this set is a female donor of 60 years or more with stage I lung adenocarcinoma. The CDR3 runs from the conserved cysteine through the conserved F or W. D genes are given only for firm matches. Only part of the rows carry a size: once, few, many, or a class if the clone is expanded.

j_call | v_call | d_call | cdr3_length | clone_size | cdr3_aa | cdr3_nt
TRBJ1-2 | TRBV2 | . | 15 | . | CASTRDTSPNYGYTF | TGTGCCAGCACCCGGGACACCTCCCCTAACTATGGCTACACCTTC
TRBJ2-1 | TRBV7-9 | . | 17 | . | CASSLEERRRRYNEQFF | TGTGCCAGCAGCTTAGAGGAGAGGCGGCGCCGCTACAATGAGCAGTTCTTC
TRBJ1-3 | TRBV29-1 | . | 13 | . | CRLLGGSGNTIYF | TGCAGGCTATTGGGGGGCTCTGGAAACACCATATATTTT
TRBJ1-1 | TRBV5-1 | . | 15 | . | CASSLLQSLNTEAFF | TGCGCCAGCAGCCTACTACAGAGTCTGAACACTGAAGCTTTCTTT
TRBJ2-1 | TRBV9 | . | 14 | . | CASSGDLAYNEQFF | TGTGCCAGCAGCGGCGATTTAGCCTACAATGAGCAGTTCTTC
TRBJ2-1 | TRBV5-1 | . | 13 | . | CASSLGPDNEQFF | TGCGCCAGCAGCTTGGGGCCCGACAATGAGCAGTTCTTC
TRBJ1-6 | TRBV5-1 | . | 14 | few | CASSSTGNNSPLHF | TGCGCCAGCAGCTCTACAGGGAATAATTCACCCCTCCACTTT
TRBJ1-5 | TRBV10-2 | . | 13 | . | CASGQLSNQPQHF | TGCGCCAGCGGGCAGCTTAGCAATCAGCCCCAGCATTTT
TRBJ1-4 | TRBV6-1 | . | 11 | . | CASSQFEKLFF | TGTGCCAGCAGTCAGTTTGAAAAACTGTTTTTT
TRBJ1-6 | TRBV19 | . | 14 | few | CASAQGLGNSPLHF | TGTGCCAGTGCACAGGGCCTCGGTAATTCACCCCTCCACTTT
TRBJ1-1 | TRBV15 | . | 16 | . | CATSRERLGFSTEAFF | TGTGCCACCAGCAGAGAACGCCTCGGATTTAGCACTGAAGCTTTCTTT
TRBJ1-1 | TRBV19 | . | 11 | . | CASSIALGFEF | TGTGCCAGTAGTATTGCCCTGGGATTCGAGTTT
TRBJ1-2 | TRBV7-9 | . | 14 | . | CASSRDITNYGYTF | TGTGCCAGCAGCCGAGACATCACTAACTATGGCTACACCTTC
TRBJ1-1 | TRBV7-6 | . | 11 | . | CALRRNTEAFF | TGTGCCCTTCGGCGGAACACTGAAGCTTTCTTT
TRBJ1-5 | TRBV7-2 | . | 14 | few | CASSLGGETQPQHF | TGTGCCAGCAGCTTAGGGGGGGAAACTCAGCCCCAGCATTTT
TRBJ2-3 | TRBV18 | . | 14 | . | CASSPRGGTDTQYF | TGTGCCAGCTCACCCAGGGGGGGTACAGATACGCAGTATTTT
TRBJ1-4 | TRBV2 | . | 14 | . | CASSRDGSNEKLFF | TGTGCCAGCTCCCGAGACGGGAGTAATGAAAAACTGTTTTTT
TRBJ2-1 | TRBV15 | TRBD2 | 20 | . | CATSTETSWTSGPSYNEQFF | TGTGCCACCAGCACCGAAACCTCTTGGACTAGCGGACCCTCCTACAATGAGCAGTTCTTC
TRBJ2-7 | TRBV19 | TRBD1 | 14 | . | CASSRTGGTWEQYF | TGTGCCAGTAGTCGGACAGGGGGCACATGGGAGCAGTACTTC
TRBJ1-1 | TRBV7-8 | . | 16 | . | CASSYQTTVMNTEAFF | TGTGCCAGCAGCTACCAAACGACAGTCATGAACACTGAAGCTTTCTTT
TRBJ2-1 | TRBV2 | . | 13 | . | CASRQGVYNEQFF | TGTGCCAGCAGACAGGGAGTCTACAATGAGCAGTTCTTC
TRBJ1-1 | TRBV7-6 | . | 14 | . | CASSSTGEGTEAFF | TGTGCCAGCAGCTCCACGGGGGAGGGCACTGAAGCTTTCTTT
TRBJ1-2 | TRBV10-3 | . | 13 | . | CAISADSNYGYTF | TGTGCCATCAGCGCGGACAGCAACTATGGCTACACCTTC
TRBJ1-1 | TRBV18 | . | 13 | . | CASSPSYLTEAFF | TGTGCCAGCTCACCGAGTTACCTCACTGAAGCTTTCTTT
TRBJ1-6 | TRBV5-1 | . | 14 | . | CASNAGPGNSPLHF | TGCGCCAGCAACGCAGGGCCAGGGAATTCACCCCTCCACTTT
TRBJ1-2 | TRBV15 | TRBD1 | 17 | . | CATSRGLTGTGRSGYTF | TGTGCCACCAGCAGGGGACTCACCGGGACAGGGAGGAGCGGCTACACCTTC
TRBJ1-3 | TRBV7-2 | . | 13 | few | CASSPTRGNTIYF | TGTGCCAGCAGCCCCACACGTGGGAACACCATATATTTT
TRBJ2-7 | TRBV19 | TRBD1 | 14 | . | CASSLRTGDYEQYF | TGTGCCAGTAGTTTACGGACAGGAGACTACGAGCAGTACTTC
TRBJ1-2 | TRBV15 | TRBD1 | 17 | . | CATSRGLTGTGRSGYTF | TGTGCCACCAGCAGAGGACTCACCGGGACAGGGAGGAGCGGCTACACCTTC
TRBJ1-5 | TRBV18 | TRBD1 | 19 | . | CASSPLRTGTGVDNQPQHF | TGTGCCAGCTCTCCACTCAGGACCGGGACAGGGGTGGACAATCAGCCCCAGCATTTT